One sample yielded the 16 T cell receptor beta chains listed below, sequenced in a study of cytomegalovirus exposure and HLA in healthy donors. This PCR relied on a set of 60 Vbeta primers and 13 Jbeta primers. Clones were read by immunoSEQ multiplex PCR, and TCRdb kept only the in-frame ones, dropping some. The sample contains some 99,000 clones, 60% to 80% of which appear only once. Material for sequencing was PBMCs. The receptors here all came from a female donor in good health and CMV-seronegative.

V is TRBV7-9 and J is TRBJ2-1; 7 nucleotides agree with TRBD2. The CDR3 spans 15 residues. Trimming removed 3 bases from V and 0 bases from J; junction bases left unmatched: 2. The V gene's germline CDR1 is SEHNR and CDR2 FQNEAQ (reference sequence). The CDR3 here is CASSLRGGSYNEQFF. In nucleotides, the CDR3 is TGTGCCAGCAGCTTGCGCGGGGGCTCCTACAATGAGCAGTTCTTC.

This clone came up once. The CDR3 nucleotides read TGTGCCAGCAACCAACAGGGCTACGAGCAGTACTTC. Translation gives CASNQQGYEQYF. The chain combines TRBV6-1 with TRBJ2-7, with TRBD1 as a possible D gene (6 bases). CDR1 is MNHNS and CDR2 is SASEGT in the germline V gene. The CDR3 runs to 12 residues. Trimming left V 7 bases short and J 3 bases short, with 10 bases between.

The chain joins TRBV5-4 to TRBJ1-2, with 8 bases aligning to TRBD1. V lost 7 bases and J lost 1; bases outside the gene matches: 6. The CDR3 length is 14 residues. The germline V gene encodes CDR1 SGHNT and CDR2 YYREEE (reference sequence). This CDR3 is CASGETGVNYGYTF. CDR3 coding DNA: TGTGCCAGCGGCGAGACAGGGGTTAACTATGGCTACACCTTC. Complete variable domain (other parts from reference TRBV5-4 and TRBJ1-2): ETGVTQSPTHLIKTRGQQVTLRCSSQSGHNTVSWYQQALGQGPQFIFQYYREEENGRGNFPPRFSGLQFPNYSSELNVNALELDDSALYLCASGETGVNYGYTFGSGTRLTVV.

The rearrangement uses TRBV7-2 and TRBJ1-1, with TRBD1 as a possible D gene (5 bases). Trimming shortened V by 2 bases and J by 7 bases, and 5 bases separated the two germline ends. Germline V lookup: CDR1 SGHTA, CDR2 FQGNSA. The CDR3 is made up of 11 amino acids. In DNA form, the CDR3 reads TGTGCCAGCAGCTTACAGGGTGAAGCTTTCTTT. As protein: CASSLQGEAFF.

The chain joins TRBV29-1 to TRBJ2-4, with D tentatively TRBD2 (6 bases). The CDR3 is 13 amino acids. Germline-derived CDR1 and CDR2 are SQVTM and ANQGSEA. Trimming stripped 8 bases from V and 0 bases from J, with 11 bases between. The CDR3 sequence: CSYPGVAKNIQYF. The CDR3 DNA follows: TGCAGCTACCCGGGGGTAGCCAAAAACATTCAGTACTTC.

Here the CDR3 DNA reads TGTGCCAGCAGCCTCCACGCGGGAGGGCCCTACGAGCAGTACTTC. Translation: CASSLHAGGPYEQYF. This sequence joins TRBV5-4 and TRBJ2-7, with 9 bases fitting TRBD2. The CDR3 runs to 15 residues. CDR1 and CDR2 from the germline V gene are SGHNT and YYREEE (reference sequence). Losses at the gene ends were 4 bases for V and 2 bases for J; bases not matched to a gene: 7.

A few counts support this clone. This chain joins TRBV7-6 and TRBJ2-1; no clear D gene. There are 13 residues in the CDR3. V dropped 3 bases and J dropped 7 bases, with 10 bases sitting between them. Germline V lookup: CDR1 SGHVS, CDR2 FNYEAQ. CDR3 nucleotide sequence: TGTGCCAGCAGCTTGGGTGACGGGAATGAGCAGTTCTTC. This gives the protein CASSLGDGNEQFF.

This chain connects TRBV12-5 to TRBJ2-7; D is perhaps TRBD1 (6 bases). This CDR3 contains 15 residues. V gave up 3 bases and J gave up 0 bases, with 12 bases separating them. Germline V lookup: CDR1 LGHNT, CDR2 FRNRAP. CDR3 loop: CASGLRTASSYEQYF. CDR3 bases: TGTGCTAGTGGTTTACGGACAGCTAGCTCCTACGAGCAGTACTTC.

The chain joins TRBV19 to TRBJ2-3; 13 positions match TRBD2. The CDR3 runs to 16 residues. Germline V gene data show CDR1 as LNHDA and CDR2 as SQIVND (reference sequence). V gave up 0 bases and J gave up 5 bases; unmatched junction bases: 2. The CDR3 sequence is CASSIELAGGVDTQYF. CDR3 nucleotides: TGTGCCAGTAGTATAGAACTAGCGGGAGGGGTAGATACGCAGTATTTT.

This clone was counted a few times. This chain links TRBV27 with TRBJ2-5; weak D call: TRBD2 (6 bases). The CDR3 has 15 residues. V was trimmed by 5 bases and J by 5 bases, leaving 18 bases between them. The germline CDR1 and CDR2 sequences are MNHEY and SMNVEV (reference sequence). CDR3 nucleotides: TGTGCCAGCAGTCCAAGGCCCGGCGGAGGGGAGACCCAGTACTTC. Protein product: CASSPRPGGGETQYF.

This sequence joins TRBV2 and TRBJ2-5; 7 bases fit TRBD2. The ends lost 6 bases at V and 0 bases at J; junction bases unmatched: 7. The CDR3 contains 15 residues. From germline, CDR1 is SNHLY and CDR2 FYNNEI. CDR3 coding DNA: TGTGCCAGCAGGTCGGGGGGACCTTACCAAGAGACCCAGTACTTC. This translates into CASRSGGPYQETQYF.

The CDR3 DNA follows: TGTGCCTGGAGTGTAAGCGGGGGGTTAGATGAGCAGTTCTTC. This sequence encodes CAWSVSGGLDEQFF. This chain connects TRBV30 to TRBJ2-1; 9 bases are a match to TRBD2. Germline V gene sequence: CDR1 GTSNPN, CDR2 SVGIG (reference sequence). The CDR3 contains 14 residues. The V and J ends lost 0 bases and 8 bases, in that order; junction bases with no gene match: 5. The whole variable domain, remainder taken from reference TRBV30 and TRBJ2-1, is SQTIHQWPATLVQPVGSPLSLECTVEGTSNPNLYWYRQAAGRGLQLLFYSVGIGQISSEVPQNLSASRPQDRQFILSSKKLLLSDSGFYLCAWSVSGGLDEQFFGPGTRLTVL.

A few counts support this clone. The chain uses TRBV7-8 and TRBJ1-5; 7 nucleotides line up with TRBD1. The V gene end was trimmed by 5 bases and the J gene end by 4 bases; junction bases not matched to a gene: 8. The CDR3 runs 15 residues. Looked up from germline, CDR1 is SGHVS and CDR2 is FQNEAQ. In DNA, the CDR3 is TGTGCCAGCAGCCAGGCGGGGACAGAGAATCAGCCCCAGCATTTT. Encoded protein: CASSQAGTENQPQHF. The complete variable domain, with remaining parts taken from reference TRBV7-8 and TRBJ1-5, reads GAGVSQSPRYKVAKRGQDVALRCDPISGHVSLFWYQQALGQGPEFLTYFQNEAQLDKSGLPSDRFFAERPEGSVSTLKIQRTQQEDSAVYLCASSQAGTENQPQHFGDGTRLSIL.

This clone appeared a few times. J is TRBJ1-5 and V is TRBV4-3, with 8 bases that match TRBD1. Germline CDR1 LGHNA, CDR2 YSLEER. Trimming cost V 6 bases and J 9 bases; bases outside gene matches: 10. The CDR3 is 14 amino acids. For the CDR3, the DNA is TGCGCCAGCAGGAAGGACAGGGCGCAGGGGCCCCAGCATTTT. Translated: CASRKDRAQGPQHF.

The rearrangement uses TRBV9 and TRBJ2-1; 11 nucleotides match TRBD2. This CDR3 has 17 residues. Germline V gene data show CDR1 as SGDLS and CDR2 as YYNGEE. Unmatched junction bases numbered 10, after V lost 0 bases and J lost 8 bases. The CDR3 loop is CASSVVPLAGARDEQFF. CDR3 DNA sequence: TGTGCCAGCAGCGTAGTCCCACTAGCGGGAGCTAGAGATGAGCAGTTCTTC. The full variable domain, in which reference TRBV9 and TRBJ2-1 provide the parts outside the CDR3, is DSGVTQTPKHLITATGQRVTLRCSPRSGDLSVYWYQQSLDQGLQFLIQYYNGEERAKGNILERFSAQQFPDLHSELNLSSLELGDSALYFCASSVVPLAGARDEQFFGPGTRLTVL.

V and J are TRBV7-9 and TRBJ1-2; D is ambiguous. This CDR3 is built from 15 residues. Trimming removed 5 bases at V and 6 bases at J, with 19 bases between. CDR1 is SEHNR and CDR2 is FQNEAQ in the germline V gene (reference sequence). DNA of the CDR3: TGTGCCAGCAGCCGGGAAAGGGTCGGCGATCATGGCTACACCTTC. It specifies CASSRERVGDHGYTF.